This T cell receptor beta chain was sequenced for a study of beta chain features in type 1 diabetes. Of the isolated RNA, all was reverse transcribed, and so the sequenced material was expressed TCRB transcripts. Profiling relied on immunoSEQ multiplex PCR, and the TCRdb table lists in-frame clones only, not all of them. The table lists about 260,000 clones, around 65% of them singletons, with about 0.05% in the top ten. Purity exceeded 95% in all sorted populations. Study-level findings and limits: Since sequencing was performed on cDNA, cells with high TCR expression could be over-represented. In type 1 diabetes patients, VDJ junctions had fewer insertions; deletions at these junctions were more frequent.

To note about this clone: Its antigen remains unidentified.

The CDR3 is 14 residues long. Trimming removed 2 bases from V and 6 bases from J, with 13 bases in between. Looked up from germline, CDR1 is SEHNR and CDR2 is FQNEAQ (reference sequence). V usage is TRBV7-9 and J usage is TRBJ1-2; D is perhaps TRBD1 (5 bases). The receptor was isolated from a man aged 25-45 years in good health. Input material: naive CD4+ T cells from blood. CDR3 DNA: TGTGCCAGCAGCTTAAGGGGTGCTTGGGATGGCTACACCTTC. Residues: CASSLRGAWDGYTF.